The rows below give T cell receptor beta chains drawn from one sample of a study of T cell responses to AZD1222 COVID-19 vaccine. The assay was immunoSEQ multiplex PCR, and TCRdb's table has in-frame clones only and misses some. Of about 76,000 clones listed, roughly 90% are singletons. The sample was peripheral blood, taken on day 0 of AZD1222 vaccination. All receptors derive from an adult in good health. The CDR3 runs from the conserved cysteine through the conserved F or W. D genes are given only for firm matches. Some rows mark clone size as missing; the rest say once, few, many or name a class of expanded clone.

NA	TRBV3-1/TRBV3-2	TRBJ2-7	NA	TGTGCCAGCAGCCAAGTCGCCCTGGGCTACGAGCAGTACTTC	CASSQVALGYEQYF
NA	TRBV10-2	TRBJ2-3	TRBD2	TGCGCCAGCAGCACACTAGCGGGAGATAAGTATTTT	CASSTLAGDKYF
once	TRBV3-1/TRBV3-2	TRBJ1-4	TRBD1	TGTGCCAGCAGCCAAGGCGAGACAGGGACTGAAAAACTGTTTTTT	CASSQGETGTEKLFF
NA	TRBV7-9	TRBJ1-3	TRBD1	TGTGCCAGCAGCTCCGGGACAGGGCTCTCTGGAAACACCATATATTTT	CASSSGTGLSGNTIYF
NA	TRBV30	TRBJ1-5	NA	TGTGCCTGGAGTGTAAAGGGGAATAGCAATCAGCCCCAGCATTTT	CAWSVKGNSNQPQHF
NA	TRBV5-6	TRBJ1-4	NA	TGTGCCAGCAGCTTGTGGGGGTTTAATGAAAAACTGTTTTTT	CASSLWGFNEKLFF
few	TRBV7-9	TRBJ2-7	NA	TGTGCCAGCAGCTTAGTGGTAGCAGGGGCCCACGAGCAGTACTTC	CASSLVVAGAHEQYF
NA	TRBV30	TRBJ1-2	NA	TGTGCCTGGCGCCCATACGGCGGTGCCTATGGCTACACCTTC	CAWRPYGGAYGYTF
few	TRBV2	TRBJ2-3	NA	TGTGCCCGGACCCGGCGGCGGACTAGCACAGATACGCAGTATTTT	CARTRRRTSTDTQYF
NA	TRBV7-3	TRBJ2-3	TRBD1	TGTGCCAGCAGCTTAAACGGTCAGGGGGCAGATACGCAGTATTTT	CASSLNGQGADTQYF
NA	TRBV6-6	TRBJ2-7	TRBD1	TGTGCCAGCAGTTACCCAGGACAGGGTACAACCTACGAGCAGTACTTC	CASSYPGQGTTYEQYF